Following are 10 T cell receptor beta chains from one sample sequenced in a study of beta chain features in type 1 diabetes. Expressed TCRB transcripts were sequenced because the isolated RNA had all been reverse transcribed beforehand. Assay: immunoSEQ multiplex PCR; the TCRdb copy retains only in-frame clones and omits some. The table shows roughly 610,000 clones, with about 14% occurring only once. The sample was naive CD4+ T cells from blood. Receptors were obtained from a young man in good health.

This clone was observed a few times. The CDR3 coding sequence is TGTGCCACCCAGGGACACTCCAATCAGCCCCAGCATTTT. This translates into CATQGHSNQPQHF. The chain uses TRBV10-3 and TRBJ1-5, with D possibly being TRBD1 (6 bases). Trimming pared 10 bases from V and 3 bases from J, leaving 13 bases between. CDR1 and CDR2 from the germline V gene are ENHRY and SYGVKD. This CDR3 has 13 residues.

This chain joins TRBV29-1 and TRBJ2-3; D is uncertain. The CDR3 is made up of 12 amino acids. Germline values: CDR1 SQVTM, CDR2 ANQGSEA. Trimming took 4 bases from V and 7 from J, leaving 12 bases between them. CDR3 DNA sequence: TGCAGCGTTGCGGATCGAGTTAATACGCAGTATTTT. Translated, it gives CSVADRVNTQYF.

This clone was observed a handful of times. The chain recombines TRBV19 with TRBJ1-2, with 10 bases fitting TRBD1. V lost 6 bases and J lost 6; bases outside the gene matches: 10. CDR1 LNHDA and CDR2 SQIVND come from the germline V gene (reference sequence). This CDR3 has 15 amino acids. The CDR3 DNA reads TGTGCCAGTAGACGAGAGACAGGGGGCGCGAATGGCTACACCTTC. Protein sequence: CASRRETGGANGYTF.

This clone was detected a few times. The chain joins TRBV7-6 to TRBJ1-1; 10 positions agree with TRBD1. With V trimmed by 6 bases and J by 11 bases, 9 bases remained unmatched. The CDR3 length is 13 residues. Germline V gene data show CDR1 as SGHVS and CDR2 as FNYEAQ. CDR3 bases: TGTGCCAGCAGGTTGTCCGGGACAGGGGAGGCTTTCTTT. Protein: CASRLSGTGEAFF.

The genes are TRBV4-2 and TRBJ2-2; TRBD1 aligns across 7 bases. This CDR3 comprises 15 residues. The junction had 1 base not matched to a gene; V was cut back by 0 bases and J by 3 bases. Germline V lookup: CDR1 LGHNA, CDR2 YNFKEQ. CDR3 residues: CASSQEGGDTGELFF. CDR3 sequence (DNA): TGTGCCAGCAGCCAAGAAGGGGGCGACACCGGGGAGCTGTTTTTT.

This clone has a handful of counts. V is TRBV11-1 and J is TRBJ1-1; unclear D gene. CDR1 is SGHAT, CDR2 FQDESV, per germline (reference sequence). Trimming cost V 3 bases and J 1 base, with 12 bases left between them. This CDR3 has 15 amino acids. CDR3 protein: CASSLYQRGNTEAFF. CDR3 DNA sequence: TGTGCCAGCAGCTTGTATCAACGGGGGAACACTGAAGCTTTCTTT.

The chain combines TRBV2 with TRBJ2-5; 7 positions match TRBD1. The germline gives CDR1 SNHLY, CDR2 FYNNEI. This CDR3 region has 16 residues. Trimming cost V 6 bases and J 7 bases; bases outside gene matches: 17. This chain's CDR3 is CASRGTVQKERSTQYF. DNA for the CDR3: TGTGCCAGCAGGGGGACAGTCCAAAAGGAGCGTTCGACCCAGTACTTC.

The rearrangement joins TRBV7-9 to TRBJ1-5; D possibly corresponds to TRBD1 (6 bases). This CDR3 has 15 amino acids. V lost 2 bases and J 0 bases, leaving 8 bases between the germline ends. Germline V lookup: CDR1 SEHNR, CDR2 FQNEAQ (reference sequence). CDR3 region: CASSLRGASNQPQHF. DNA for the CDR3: TGTGCCAGCAGCTTACGGGGGGCTAGCAATCAGCCCCAGCATTTT.

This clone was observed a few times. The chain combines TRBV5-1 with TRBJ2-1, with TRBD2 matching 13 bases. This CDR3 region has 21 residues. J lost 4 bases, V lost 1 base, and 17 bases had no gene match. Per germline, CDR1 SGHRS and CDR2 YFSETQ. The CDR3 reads CASSLIMGGLAGALNYNEQFF. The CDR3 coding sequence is TGCGCCAGCAGCTTGATAATGGGCGGACTAGCGGGAGCGCTGAATTACAATGAGCAGTTCTTC.

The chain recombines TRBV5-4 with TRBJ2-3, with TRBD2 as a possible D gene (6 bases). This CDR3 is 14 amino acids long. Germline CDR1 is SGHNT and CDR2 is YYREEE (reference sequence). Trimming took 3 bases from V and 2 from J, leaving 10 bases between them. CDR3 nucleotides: TGTGCCAGCAGCTCGGGACTTCCCACAGATACGCAGTATTTT. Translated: CASSSGLPTDTQYF.